The present entry profiles one T cell receptor (beta chain) with its context. Some clones are missing from TCRdb's copy, which holds only in-frame ones; the method was immunoSEQ multiplex PCR. The data contain 150,000 to 200,000 clones, 87% of them seen just once; the ten biggest clones take up around 1.2%. This entry belongs to a study of blood T cell repertoires in COVID-19. Looking at the study overall: There were acute and convalescent COVID-19 samples, and they came from the United States, Italy and Spain. PBMCs, B-cell-depleted T cells, or T cells provided the cDNA or gDNA that made up the material.

Enrollees, about 18 to 95 years old, lived in roughly 24 US areas. Cohorts were assigned according to the clinical history that participants reported. CDR3 size: 15 residues. V was clipped by 2 bases and J by 2 bases, with 12 bases between them. CDR1 and CDR2 (germline): SGHVS, FQNEAQ. The sequence derives from a human donor with acute COVID-19. The donor label of this sample is uncertain. This sequence joins TRBV7-8 and TRBJ2-5; D uncertain. The sequenced material came from PBMCs or T cells enriched from blood (not recorded which). In DNA, the CDR3 is TGTGCCAGCAGCTTAAACGTACAAATTCAAGAGACCCAGTACTTC. Its protein is CASSLNVQIQETQYF.